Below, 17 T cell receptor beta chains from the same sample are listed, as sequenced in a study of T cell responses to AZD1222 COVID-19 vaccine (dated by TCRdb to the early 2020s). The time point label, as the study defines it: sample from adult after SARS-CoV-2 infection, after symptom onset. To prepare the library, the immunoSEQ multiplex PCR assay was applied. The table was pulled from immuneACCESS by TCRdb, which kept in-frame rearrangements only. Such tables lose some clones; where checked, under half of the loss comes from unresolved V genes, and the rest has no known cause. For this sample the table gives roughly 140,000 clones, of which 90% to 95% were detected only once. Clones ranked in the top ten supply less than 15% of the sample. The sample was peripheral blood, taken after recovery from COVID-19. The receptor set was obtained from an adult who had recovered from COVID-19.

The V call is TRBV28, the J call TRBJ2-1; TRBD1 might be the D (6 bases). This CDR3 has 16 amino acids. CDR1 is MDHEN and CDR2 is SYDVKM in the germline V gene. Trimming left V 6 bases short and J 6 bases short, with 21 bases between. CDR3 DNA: TGTGCCAGCAGCACCCGGTGGGGGCCCGCTCCCAATGAGCAGTTCTTC. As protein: CASSTRWGPAPNEQFF.

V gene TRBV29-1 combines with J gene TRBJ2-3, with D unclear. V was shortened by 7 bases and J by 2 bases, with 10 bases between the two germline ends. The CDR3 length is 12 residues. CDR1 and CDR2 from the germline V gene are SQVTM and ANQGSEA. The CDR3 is CSAGVNTDTQYF. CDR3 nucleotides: TGCAGCGCTGGGGTCAACACAGATACGCAGTATTTT.

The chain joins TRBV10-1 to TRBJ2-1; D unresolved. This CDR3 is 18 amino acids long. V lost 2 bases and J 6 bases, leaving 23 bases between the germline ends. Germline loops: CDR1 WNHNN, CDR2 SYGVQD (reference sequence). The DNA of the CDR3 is TGCGCCAGCAGTGAGCGGCTGGCAGACGGGTTTAAGGTCAATGAGCAGTTCTTC. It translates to CASSERLADGFKVNEQFF.

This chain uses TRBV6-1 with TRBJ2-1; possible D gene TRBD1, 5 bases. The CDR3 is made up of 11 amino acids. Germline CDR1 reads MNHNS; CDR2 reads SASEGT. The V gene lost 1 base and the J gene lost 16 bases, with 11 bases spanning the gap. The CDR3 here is CASSEGSRVFF. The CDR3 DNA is TGTGCCAGCAGTGAAGGTTCCAGGGTTTTCTTC.

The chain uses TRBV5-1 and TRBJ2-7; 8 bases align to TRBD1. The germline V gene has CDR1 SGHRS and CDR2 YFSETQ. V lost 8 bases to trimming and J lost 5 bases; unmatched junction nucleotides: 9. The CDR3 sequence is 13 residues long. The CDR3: CASTRGQRDEQYF. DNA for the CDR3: TGCGCCAGTACCAGGGGGCAGCGCGACGAGCAGTACTTC. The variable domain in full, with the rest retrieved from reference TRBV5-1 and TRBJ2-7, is KAGVTQTPRYLIKTRGQQVTLSCSPISGHRSVSWYQQTPGQGLQFLFEYFSETQRNKGNFPGRFSGRQFSNSRSEMNVSTLELGDSALYLCASTRGQRDEQYFGPGTRLTVT.

The CDR3 loop reads CASSVEPGGTQYF. Here the CDR3 DNA reads TGTGCCAGCAGCGTAGAGCCAGGTGGAACCCAGTACTTC. The chain uses TRBV9 and TRBJ2-5; D is undetermined. This CDR3 is built from 13 residues. Germline V CDR1 and CDR2: SGDLS, YYNGEE. Trimming took off 0 bases at V and 8 bases at J, with 11 bases between the two ends.

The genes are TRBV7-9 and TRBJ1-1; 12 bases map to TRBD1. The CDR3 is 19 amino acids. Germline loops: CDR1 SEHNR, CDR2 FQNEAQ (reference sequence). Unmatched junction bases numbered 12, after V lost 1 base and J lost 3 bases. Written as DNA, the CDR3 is TGTGCCAGCAGCTTAGAGTTCTGGGACAGGGGGCGAGTGTACACTGAAGCTTTCTTT. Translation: CASSLEFWDRGRVYTEAFF.

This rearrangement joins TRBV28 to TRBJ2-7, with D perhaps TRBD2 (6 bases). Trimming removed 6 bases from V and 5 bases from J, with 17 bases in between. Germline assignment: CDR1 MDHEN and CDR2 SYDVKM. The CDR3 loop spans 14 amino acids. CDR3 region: CASSVGGRVHEQYF. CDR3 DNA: TGTGCCAGCAGCGTGGGAGGTCGTGTCCACGAGCAGTACTTC.

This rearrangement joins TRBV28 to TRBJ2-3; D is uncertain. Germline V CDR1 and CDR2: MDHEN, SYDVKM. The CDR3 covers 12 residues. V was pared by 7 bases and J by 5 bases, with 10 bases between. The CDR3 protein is CASIQHGDTQYF. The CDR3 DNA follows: TGTGCCAGCATTCAGCACGGAGATACGCAGTATTTT. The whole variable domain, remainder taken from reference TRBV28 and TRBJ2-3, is DVKVTQSSRYLVKRTGEKVFLECVQDMDHENMFWYRQDPGLGLRLIYFSYDVKMKEKGDIPEGYSVSREKKERFSLILESASTNQTSMYLCASIQHGDTQYFGPGTRLTVL.

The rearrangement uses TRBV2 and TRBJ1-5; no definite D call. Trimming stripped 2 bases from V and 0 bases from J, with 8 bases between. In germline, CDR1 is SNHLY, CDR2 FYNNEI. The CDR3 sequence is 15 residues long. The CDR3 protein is CASSENGHSNQPQHF. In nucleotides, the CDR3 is TGTGCCAGCAGTGAAAACGGGCATAGCAATCAGCCCCAGCATTTT.

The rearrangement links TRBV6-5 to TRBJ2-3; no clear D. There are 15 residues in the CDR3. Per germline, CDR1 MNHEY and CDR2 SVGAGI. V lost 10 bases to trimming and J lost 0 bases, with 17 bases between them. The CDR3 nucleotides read TGTGCCACCTACAAATCCGGTTCTAGCACAGATACGCAGTATTTT. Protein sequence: CATYKSGSSTDTQYF.

The CDR3 DNA sequence: TGTGCCAGCAGTGGGATACTAGCGGGAGGCCACAATGAGCAGTTCTTC. Encoded protein: CASSGILAGGHNEQFF. The chain is built from TRBV6-1 and TRBJ2-1; 12 bases align to TRBD2. The CDR3 runs 16 residues. Germline CDR1 and CDR2: MNHNS and SASEGT. V lost 4 bases, J lost 5 bases, and 6 bases stayed unmatched.

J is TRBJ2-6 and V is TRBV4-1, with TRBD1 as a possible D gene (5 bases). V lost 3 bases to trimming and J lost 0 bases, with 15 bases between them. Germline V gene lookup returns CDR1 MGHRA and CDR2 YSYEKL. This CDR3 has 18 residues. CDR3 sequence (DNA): TGCGCCAGCAGCCAGCGACAGATCCAACCCTCTGGGGCCAACGTCCTGACTTTC. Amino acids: CASSQRQIQPSGANVLTF.

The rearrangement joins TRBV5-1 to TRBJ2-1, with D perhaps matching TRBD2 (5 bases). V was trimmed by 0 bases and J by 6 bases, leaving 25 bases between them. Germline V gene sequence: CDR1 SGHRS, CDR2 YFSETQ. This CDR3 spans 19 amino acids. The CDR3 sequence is CASSLDPKKAVRRVNEQFF. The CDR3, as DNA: TGCGCCAGCAGCTTGGACCCTAAAAAAGCGGTACGTCGAGTCAATGAGCAGTTCTTC.

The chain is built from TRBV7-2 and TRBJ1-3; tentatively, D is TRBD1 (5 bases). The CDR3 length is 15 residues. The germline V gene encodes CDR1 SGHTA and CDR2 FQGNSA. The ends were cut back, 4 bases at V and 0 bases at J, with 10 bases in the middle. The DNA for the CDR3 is TGTGCCAGCAGCTATCAGGGCGCCTCTGGAAACACCATATATTTT. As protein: CASSYQGASGNTIYF.

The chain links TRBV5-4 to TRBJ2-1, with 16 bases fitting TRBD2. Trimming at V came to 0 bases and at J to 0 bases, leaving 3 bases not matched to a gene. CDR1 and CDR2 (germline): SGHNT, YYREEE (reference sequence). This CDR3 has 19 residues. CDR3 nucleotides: TGTGCCAGCAGCTTGGTGGGACTAGCGGGAGGGAGCTCCTACAATGAGCAGTTCTTC. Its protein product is CASSLVGLAGGSSYNEQFF.

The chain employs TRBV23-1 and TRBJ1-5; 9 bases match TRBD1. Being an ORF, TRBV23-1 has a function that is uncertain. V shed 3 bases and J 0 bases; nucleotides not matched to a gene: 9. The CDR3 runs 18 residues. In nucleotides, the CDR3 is TGCGCCAGCAGTCATAGTACAGGGGGCGCATATAGCAATCAGCCCCAGCATTTT. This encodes CASSHSTGGAYSNQPQHF.